What follows describes a single TCR beta chain. With the 5' RACE reads reprocessed, TCRdb shows one record per CDR3 protein and no DNA. The record lists nearly 450,000 distinct CDR3 sequences, of which the ten most abundant hold 2.4%. The sample originates from a study of monozygotic twins with inflammatory bowel disease. Germline V CDR1 and CDR2: SGDLS, YYNGEE. This CDR3 spans 15 amino acids. The TCR was taken from a human donor with ulcerative colitis or Crohn's disease, or a healthy co-twin of an affected twin (not recorded which). This sequence joins TRBV9 and TRBJ1-3. Sequencing used blood. The CDR3 protein is CASSVDGFSGNTIYF. Full variable domain (outside the CDR3, taken from reference TRBV9 and TRBJ1-3): DSGVTQTPKHLITATGQRVTLRCSPRSGDLSVYWYQQSLDQGLQFLIQYYNGEERAKGNILERFSAQQFPDLHSELNLSSLELGDSALYFCASSVDGFSGNTIYFGEGSWLTVV.